This T cell receptor beta chain came from a study of T cell responses to AZD1222 COVID-19 vaccine. The table lists this clone with a count of one. The assay was immunoSEQ multiplex PCR, and TCRdb's table has in-frame clones only and misses some. The sample records some 120,000 clones, over 75% being singletons. The CDR3 has 14 amino acids. Trimming removed 2 bases from V and 6 bases from J, with 12 bases in between. From germline, CDR1 is LNHDA and CDR2 SQIVND (reference sequence). V is TRBV19 and J is TRBJ2-3, with a tentative D call TRBD1 (5 bases). The sample consisted of peripheral blood, taken on day 0 of AZD1222 vaccination. The receptor was derived from an adult in good health. The CDR3: CASSIIGVVDTQYF. In nucleotides, the CDR3 is TGTGCCAGTAGTATAATAGGGGTGGTCGATACGCAGTATTTT.